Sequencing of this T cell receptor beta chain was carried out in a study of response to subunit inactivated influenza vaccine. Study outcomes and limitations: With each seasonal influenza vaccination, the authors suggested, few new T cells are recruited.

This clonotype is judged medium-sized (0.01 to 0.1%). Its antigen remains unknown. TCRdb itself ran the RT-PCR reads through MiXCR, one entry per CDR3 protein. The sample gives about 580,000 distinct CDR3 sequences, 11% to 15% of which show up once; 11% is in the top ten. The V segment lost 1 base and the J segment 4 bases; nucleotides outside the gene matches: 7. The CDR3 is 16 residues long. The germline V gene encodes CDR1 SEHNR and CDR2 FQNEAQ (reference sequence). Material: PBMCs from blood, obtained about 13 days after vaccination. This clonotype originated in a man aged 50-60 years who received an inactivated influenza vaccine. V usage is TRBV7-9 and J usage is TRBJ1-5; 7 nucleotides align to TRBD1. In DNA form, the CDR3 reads TGTGCCAGCAGCTTAGACAGGGGTCCAGGTAATCAGCCCCAGCATTTT. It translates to CASSLDRGPGNQPQHF.